The entry below describes one T cell receptor (beta chain). Produced via immunoSEQ multiplex PCR; TCRdb's table is partial and in-frame only. Here the sample spans around 78,000 clones, over 75% being singletons. This CDR3 comprises 14 residues. The germline CDR1 and CDR2 sequences are KGHSH and LQKENI. Trimming took off 4 bases at V and 7 bases at J, with 16 bases between the two ends. These data originate in a study of blood T cell repertoires in COVID-19. This TCR was recovered from a human donor in a cohort sampled during active COVID-19. Sequences were obtained from peripheral blood. The chain has TRBV18 and TRBJ1-1; D call uncertain. CDR3 loop: CASSRRAGDGEAFF. Here the CDR3 DNA reads TGTGCCAGCTCACGGAGGGCCGGGGATGGTGAAGCTTTCTTT.